What follows are 29 T cell receptor beta chains derived from one specimen sequenced in a study of blood T cell repertoires in COVID-19. Repertoires were generated with immunoSEQ multiplex PCR, while TCRdb's copy carries only in-frame clones and drops some. Counted here are over 350,000 clones, more than 80% occurring once; the ten biggest clones make up under 1.5%. Sequencing was done on a sample of peripheral blood. These receptor sequences come from a woman aged 25-40 years with active or convalescent COVID-19.

This clone was seen a single time. This rearrangement joins TRBV6-4 to TRBJ1-5; no clear D gene. Germline V lookup: CDR1 MRHNA, CDR2 SNTAGT. The CDR3 loop spans 15 amino acids. The V end was cut by 3 bases, the J end by 0 bases, with 9 bases between. CDR3 sequence reads: CASSEVSGSNQPQHF. The CDR3 DNA reads as TGTGCCAGCAGTGAGGTGTCAGGTAGCAATCAGCCCCAGCATTTT.

V and J are TRBV5-8 and TRBJ2-7; 7 nucleotides align to TRBD1. This CDR3 contains 13 residues. V lost 6 bases to trimming and J lost 3 bases; unmatched junction nucleotides: 6. From germline, CDR1 is SGHTS and CDR2 YDEGEE. This chain's CDR3 is CASNKGQIYEQYF. The CDR3 bases are TGTGCCAGCAACAAGGGACAGATCTACGAGCAGTACTTC.

The rearrangement links TRBV5-4 to TRBJ2-7; TRBD2 aligns across 7 bases. V dropped 3 bases and J dropped 2; count of bases not matched to a gene: 2. The CDR3 is 13 residues long. CDR1 and CDR2 (germline): SGHNT, YYREEE (reference sequence). The CDR3 sequence: CASSSGLTYEQYF. CDR3 in DNA: TGTGCCAGCAGCTCGGGACTAACCTACGAGCAGTACTTC.

The chain couples TRBV3-1 (or the pseudogene TRBV3-2) to TRBJ2-2; 11 bases are a match to TRBD2. The ends lost 0 bases at V and 2 bases at J; junction bases unmatched: 5. The germline V gene encodes CDR1 LGHDT and CDR2 YNNKEL (reference sequence). The CDR3 contains 18 residues. The CDR3: CASSQDPTSGINTGELFF. CDR3 sequence (DNA): TGTGCCAGCAGCCAAGACCCGACTAGCGGGATCAACACCGGGGAGCTGTTTTTT.

The rearrangement uses TRBV7-9 and TRBJ1-4, with TRBD1 matching over 8 bases. There are 16 residues in the CDR3. Germline V lookup: CDR1 SEHNR, CDR2 FQNEAQ (reference sequence). With V trimmed by 5 bases and J by 4 bases, 9 bases remained unmatched. This CDR3 reads CASSQGQAAGNEKLFF. In DNA, the CDR3 is TGTGCCAGCAGCCAGGGACAGGCTGCGGGTAATGAAAAACTGTTTTTT. The whole variable domain, filled in from reference TRBV7-9 and TRBJ1-4, reads DTGVSQNPRHKITKRGQNVTFRCDPISEHNRLYWYRQTLGQGPEFLTYFQNEAQLEKSRLLSDRFSAERPKGSFSTLEIQRTEQGDSAMYLCASSQGQAAGNEKLFFGSGTQLSVL.

J is TRBJ1-1 and V is TRBV3-1 (or the pseudogene TRBV3-2); D might be TRBD1 (5 bases). The germline V gene encodes CDR1 LGHDT and CDR2 YNNKEL (reference sequence). The length of the CDR3 is 13 residues. Trimming cost V 3 bases and J 1 base, with 6 bases left between them. The CDR3 DNA reads TGTGCCAGCAGCCATGGACAGAACACTGAAGCTTTCTTT. This translates into CASSHGQNTEAFF.

V gene TRBV4-1 combines with J gene TRBJ2-6, with 9 bases that match TRBD1. The CDR3 consists of 16 residues. The germline CDR1 and CDR2 sequences are MGHRA and YSYEKL. V lost 1 base, J lost 8 bases, and 6 bases stayed unmatched. The CDR3 protein is CASSQGRTGVSNVLTF. The CDR3 bases are TGCGCCAGCAGCCAAGGGAGGACAGGGGTCTCCAACGTCCTGACTTTC.

V and J are TRBV5-4 and TRBJ2-1; 14 bases are a match to TRBD2. V lost 4 bases, J lost 2 bases, and 8 bases stayed unmatched. CDR1 is SGHNT, CDR2 YYREEE, per germline (reference sequence). The CDR3 totals 18 residues. The CDR3: CASSPLGLAGGTYNEQFF. DNA of the CDR3: TGTGCCAGCAGCCCGCTTGGACTAGCGGGGGGAACCTACAATGAGCAGTTCTTC.

V is TRBV2 and J is TRBJ1-2, with D possibly matching TRBD1 (5 bases). V gave up 6 bases and J gave up 5 bases, with 13 bases separating them. Looked up from germline, CDR1 is SNHLY and CDR2 is FYNNEI. The CDR3 has 13 residues. CDR3 in DNA: TGTGCCAGCAGCGTTGATGGGACTTATGGCTACACCTTC. Protein product: CASSVDGTYGYTF.

In regard to this clone: Germline is not matched at one junction end, which may reflect a read error. The gene calls are TRBV3-1 (or the pseudogene TRBV3-2) and TRBJ2-5; 12 bases align to TRBD2. CDR3 length equals 17 residues. Germline lookup yields CDR1 LGHDT and CDR2 YNNKEL (reference sequence). The CDR3 coding sequence is TGTGCCAGCAGCCAAGATTTGCTAGCGGGGGGGCAAGGGACCCAGTACTTC. It encodes CASSQDLLAGGQGTQYF.

A few counts support this clone. The chain joins TRBV4-2 to TRBJ1-2, with D hard to call. The V and J ends lost 0 bases and 8 bases respectively, with 16 bases between them. CDR1 and CDR2 from the germline V gene are LGHNA and YNFKEQ. CDR3 length: 15 amino acids. CDR3 DNA sequence: TGTGCCAGCAGCCAAGACATCCACCGCACCTACGGCTACACCTTC. This sequence encodes CASSQDIHRTYGYTF.

This sequence joins TRBV4-1 and TRBJ1-1, with D maybe TRBD1 (6 bases). V shed 1 base and J shed 11 bases, with 26 bases lying between them. The germline V gene encodes CDR1 MGHRA and CDR2 YSYEKL. The CDR3 contains 17 residues. The CDR3 loop reads CASSQGTRQDHGSRAFF. CDR3 nucleotide sequence: TGCGCCAGCAGCCAAGGAACCAGACAGGATCACGGCTCGCGGGCTTTCTTT.

V is TRBV6-5 and J is TRBJ2-1; D uncertain. Germline CDR1 reads MNHEY; CDR2 reads SVGAGI. The CDR3 covers 14 residues. The V end lost 4 bases, the J end lost 6 bases, and 13 bases lay between the germline ends. CDR3 DNA: TGTGCCAGCAGTTTTGGGCCTCAAGTCAATGAGCAGTTCTTC. Encoded protein: CASSFGPQVNEQFF.

The rearrangement joins TRBV7-9 to TRBJ1-5, with a weak D call TRBD1 (5 bases). CDR1 is SEHNR and CDR2 is FQNEAQ in the germline V gene (reference sequence). The CDR3 spans 15 residues. Deletions cut 3 bases from V and 3 bases from J, with 12 bases between. CDR3 nucleotides: TGTGCCAGCAGCTTCTCTGGGGCCTACAATCAGCCCCAGCATTTT. Translation: CASSFSGAYNQPQHF. Full variable domain (remainder filled in from reference TRBV7-9 and TRBJ1-5): DTGVSQNPRHKITKRGQNVTFRCDPISEHNRLYWYRQTLGQGPEFLTYFQNEAQLEKSRLLSDRFSAERPKGSFSTLEIQRTEQGDSAMYLCASSFSGAYNQPQHFGDGTRLSIL.

This rearrangement joins TRBV5-1 to TRBJ1-2, with D maybe TRBD1 (5 bases). The CDR3 contains 15 residues. The germline V and J ends were trimmed by 4 bases and 8 bases, with 21 bases remaining between them. CDR1 SGHRS and CDR2 YFSETQ come from the germline V gene. This CDR3 is CASSGEGVGGDGYTF. In DNA, the CDR3 is TGCGCCAGCAGCGGTGAGGGAGTAGGAGGGGACGGCTACACCTTC.

Here the CDR3 DNA reads TGTGCCAGCAGTGCCCCAGTGAACACTGAAGCTTTCTTT. Protein product: CASSAPVNTEAFF. The chain uses TRBV6-6 and TRBJ1-1; D is unclear. CDR3 size: 13 residues. The germline V gene encodes CDR1 MNHNY and CDR2 SVGAGI (reference sequence). With 5 bases removed from V and 0 bases from J, the gap between germline ends came to 7 bases.

This chain's CDR3 is CASSFRLAGGGTGELFF. CDR3 nucleotides: TGTGCCAGTAGTTTCCGACTAGCGGGAGGGGGCACCGGGGAGCTGTTTTTT. The chain combines TRBV19 with TRBJ2-2; TRBD2 agrees at 14 bases. CDR1 is LNHDA and CDR2 is SQIVND in the germline V gene (reference sequence). CDR3 length: 17 amino acids. The V and J ends lost 5 bases and 4 bases, in that order; junction bases with no gene match: 6. Filled out from reference TRBV19 and TRBJ2-2, the complete variable domain reads DGGITQSPKYLFRKEGQNVTLSCEQNLNHDAMYWYRQDPGQGLRLIYYSQIVNDFQKGDIAEGYSVSREKKESFPLTVTSAQKNPTAFYLCASSFRLAGGGTGELFFGEGSRLTVL.

The J gene is TRBJ1-1, the V gene TRBV7-6; D gene unclear. Germline-derived CDR1 and CDR2 are SGHVS and FNYEAQ. V was cut by 1 base and J by 3 bases, with 12 bases left in between. The CDR3 contains 15 residues. This CDR3 is CASSLEPERDTEAFF. The DNA for the CDR3 is TGTGCCAGCAGCTTAGAGCCCGAAAGAGACACTGAAGCTTTCTTT. Full variable domain (rest looked up from reference TRBV7-6 and TRBJ1-1): GAGVSQSPRYKVTKRGQDVALRCDPISGHVSLYWYRQALGQGPEFLTYFNYEAQQDKSGLPNDRFSAERPEGSISTLTIQRTEQRDSAMYRCASSLEPERDTEAFFGQGTRLTVV.

The J gene is TRBJ1-6, the V gene TRBV6-1; 7 bases align to TRBD1. Germline lookup yields CDR1 MNHNS and CDR2 SASEGT. The CDR3 has 15 amino acids. V lost 3 bases to trimming and J lost 5 bases; unmatched junction nucleotides: 4. DNA for the CDR3: TGTGCCAGCAGTGACCGGGACAGCAATAATTCACCCCTCCACTTT. Protein sequence: CASSDRDSNNSPLHF.

The CDR3 region has the DNA TGTGCCAGCAGCTTAGCTAATATGACTAGCGGGAGTATCAATGAGCAGTTCTTC. Translated, it gives CASSLANMTSGSINEQFF. The chain uses TRBV7-9 and TRBJ2-1, with 12 bases lining up with TRBD2. The germline V gene has CDR1 SEHNR and CDR2 FQNEAQ (reference sequence). The CDR3 is made up of 18 amino acids. Trimming cost V 0 bases and J 6 bases; bases outside gene matches: 9.

The chain couples TRBV5-8 to TRBJ1-2; 9 nucleotides agree with TRBD1. Per germline, CDR1 SGHTS and CDR2 YDEGEE. The CDR3 has 15 amino acids. Losses at the gene ends were 5 bases for V and 1 base for J; bases not matched to a gene: 6. The CDR3 loop is CASRLRDRDNYGYTF. CDR3 nucleotide sequence: TGTGCCAGCAGACTCCGGGACAGGGATAACTATGGCTACACCTTC. The full variable domain, rest sourced from reference TRBV5-8 and TRBJ1-2, is EAGVTQSPTHLIKTRGQQATLRCSPISGHTSVYWYQQALGLGLQFLLWYDEGEERNRGNFPPRFSGRQFPNYSSELNVNALELEDSALYLCASRLRDRDNYGYTFGSGTRLTVV.

The chain has TRBV19 and TRBJ1-5; 7 positions agree with TRBD1. V gave up 6 bases and J gave up 3 bases; unmatched junction bases: 5. Germline V gives CDR1 LNHDA, CDR2 SQIVND (reference sequence). This CDR3 is 14 amino acids long. The CDR3 region is CASSPTGDNQPQHF. CDR3 nucleotide sequence: TGTGCCAGTAGCCCTACAGGGGACAATCAGCCCCAGCATTTT.

As to this clone: Other DNA sequences from this sample encode an identical CDR3 as well. The rearrangement uses TRBV5-1 and TRBJ1-6, with 7 nucleotides matching TRBD1. The CDR3 contains 14 residues. J gave up 9 bases and V 0 bases, and 3 bases lay outside the gene matches. Looked up from germline, CDR1 is SGHRS and CDR2 is YFSETQ. The CDR3 sequence: CASSLGQGGSPLHF. The CDR3 coding sequence is TGCGCCAGCAGCTTGGGACAGGGAGGTTCACCCCTCCACTTT.

The chain employs TRBV19 and TRBJ1-3; D uncertain. Germline V lookup: CDR1 LNHDA, CDR2 SQIVND (reference sequence). The CDR3 contains 16 residues. V was shortened by 1 base and J by 0 bases, with 10 bases between the two germline ends. CDR3 loop: CASSIGTVASGNTIYF. In DNA, the CDR3 is TGTGCCAGTAGTATAGGCACCGTAGCCTCTGGAAACACCATATATTTT.

The V and J genes are TRBV19 and TRBJ1-2; 8 nucleotides line up with TRBD1. Germline values: CDR1 LNHDA, CDR2 SQIVND (reference sequence). This CDR3 is built from 14 residues. The ends lost 4 bases at V and 9 bases at J; junction bases unmatched: 10. The CDR3 here is CASSTTDREGRYTF. The CDR3 bases are TGTGCCAGTAGTACGACGGACAGGGAGGGTCGCTACACCTTC.

This CDR3 is CASSEWGQPARETQYF. CDR3 coding DNA: TGTGCCAGCAGTGAATGGGGACAGCCAGCCCGAGAGACCCAGTACTTC. J is TRBJ2-5 and V is TRBV25-1, with 7 positions matching TRBD1. With 1 base clipped from V and 4 bases from J, the junction kept 9 bases outside the gene matches. Germline assignment: CDR1 MGHDK and CDR2 SYGVNS. The CDR3 is 16 residues long.

This chain connects TRBV6-5 to TRBJ1-4; 7 bases map to TRBD1. With V trimmed by 2 bases and J by 4 bases, 4 bases remained unmatched. This CDR3 spans 15 amino acids. Looked up from germline, CDR1 is MNHEY and CDR2 is SVGAGI. The CDR3 coding sequence is TGTGCCAGCAGTTACCTGGGACAGTTTAATGAAAAACTGTTTTTT. The encoded protein is CASSYLGQFNEKLFF.

This sequence joins TRBV5-1 and TRBJ2-2, with TRBD2 matching 12 bases. V was pared by 4 bases and J by 7 bases, with 8 bases of the junction left unmatched. The CDR3 is 16 residues long. Germline-derived CDR1 and CDR2 are SGHRS and YFSETQ. The CDR3 nucleotides are TGCGCCAGCAGCCCAGCTAGCGGGAGGGCCGACGGGGAGCTGTTTTTT. This sequence encodes CASSPASGRADGELFF.

The chain employs TRBV19 and TRBJ1-2; a weak D match, TRBD1 (6 bases). The V gene's germline CDR1 is LNHDA and CDR2 SQIVND (reference sequence). The CDR3 runs 13 residues. The V end was cut by 3 bases, the J end by 8 bases, with 13 bases between. CDR3 coding DNA: TGTGCCAGTAGTATCCCACAGGGTTTGGGCTACACCTTC. The encoded protein is CASSIPQGLGYTF.